This is a list of T cell receptor beta chains from one sample in a study of T cell changes during pregnancy in multiple sclerosis. Libraries were prepared by immunoSEQ multiplex PCR; TCRdb keeps only in-frame clonotypes and omits some of them. The sample holds tens of thousands of clones; approximately 90% are singletons and the top ten take less than 3.5%. Material: peripheral blood, obtained before pregnancy. The receptors here all came from a female donor with multiple sclerosis, enrolled in a pregnancy study. Each CDR3 is given with its conserved first and last residue.

v_gene: TRBV7-2; j_gene: TRBJ1-3; CDR3aa: CASSLSPLSGNTIYF
v_gene: TRBV6-4; j_gene: TRBJ2-3; CDR3aa: CASSDKSGSTDTQYF
v_gene: TRBV7-2; j_gene: TRBJ1-2; CDR3aa: CAATDEGVGNYGYTF
v_gene: TRBV21-1; j_gene: TRBJ2-7; CDR3aa: CARSKGRGYEQYF
v_gene: TRBV4-1; j_gene: TRBJ2-1; CDR3aa: CASSQDRGTSGRKGGEQFF
v_gene: TRBV5-1; j_gene: TRBJ1-5; CDR3aa: CASSFGDLNQPQHF
v_gene: TRBV9; j_gene: TRBJ1-6; CDR3aa: CASSVAAGQGKYNSPLHF
v_gene: TRBV19; j_gene: TRBJ1-5; CDR3aa: CASGETGPIGQPQHF
v_gene: TRBV6-4; j_gene: TRBJ2-1; CDR3aa: CASSEELGAVNEQFF
v_gene: TRBV9; j_gene: TRBJ1-2; CDR3aa: CASSGGIYGYTF
v_gene: TRBV6-5; j_gene: TRBJ2-3; CDR3aa: CASSYGLQGTQYF
v_gene: TRBV7-9; j_gene: TRBJ2-2; CDR3aa: CASSAPLRDTGELFF
v_gene: TRBV7-6; j_gene: TRBJ1-2; CDR3aa: CASSPSGGSNYGYTF
v_gene: TRBV30; j_gene: TRBJ1-1; CDR3aa: CAWNRKNRGAAFF
v_gene: TRBV30; j_gene: TRBJ2-7; CDR3aa: CAWSWGGEMSPYEQYF
v_gene: TRBV25-1; j_gene: TRBJ2-7; CDR3aa: CASSEGNRGSYEQYF
v_gene: TRBV5-4; j_gene: TRBJ1-1; CDR3aa: CASSFGGALGTEAFF
v_gene: TRBV10-2; j_gene: TRBJ2-1; CDR3aa: CASSAQGGYNEQFF
v_gene: TRBV6-5; j_gene: TRBJ2-7; CDR3aa: CASAFEGTGYGEQYF
v_gene: TRBV11-2; j_gene: TRBJ2-5; CDR3aa: CASSPRQTAQETQYF
v_gene: TRBV5-1; j_gene: TRBJ2-5; CDR3aa: CASSPGDQETQYF
v_gene: TRBV28; j_gene: TRBJ2-7; CDR3aa: CASMGHLVYEQYF
v_gene: TRBV4-1; j_gene: TRBJ1-2; CDR3aa: CASSPDVDRPPSGYTF
v_gene: TRBV29-1; j_gene: TRBJ2-2; CDR3aa: CSVAPGQNTGELFF
v_gene: TRBV7-8; j_gene: TRBJ1-6; CDR3aa: CASTLEAYNSPLHF
v_gene: TRBV18; j_gene: TRBJ2-3; CDR3aa: CASSPFTRSGTDTQYF
v_gene: TRBV7-3; j_gene: TRBJ1-2; CDR3aa: CASSEQDSTYGYTF
v_gene: TRBV7-2; j_gene: TRBJ1-5; CDR3aa: CASSLVRGQNQPQHF
v_gene: TRBV6-5; j_gene: TRBJ2-1; CDR3aa: CASWEVPSGKNEQFF
v_gene: TRBV7-3; j_gene: TRBJ2-3; CDR3aa: CASSHKSGDTQYF
v_gene: TRBV27; j_gene: TRBJ2-7; CDR3aa: CASSIGGALYEQYF
v_gene: TRBV19; j_gene: TRBJ2-1; CDR3aa: CASSTTQDYNEQFF
v_gene: TRBV4-2; j_gene: TRBJ2-1; CDR3aa: CASSQAAGMENEQFF
v_gene: TRBV30; j_gene: TRBJ2-1; CDR3aa: CAWSLTSQGGLYNEQFF
v_gene: TRBV5-6; j_gene: TRBJ2-4; CDR3aa: CASSFGQRTNIQYF
v_gene: TRBV5-6; j_gene: TRBJ2-7; CDR3aa: CASSVWGTSGRDEQYF
v_gene: TRBV6-5; j_gene: TRBJ1-1; CDR3aa: CASSYRDSSEAFF
v_gene: TRBV9; j_gene: TRBJ2-5; CDR3aa: CASSVDRRGETQYF
v_gene: TRBV11-2; j_gene: TRBJ2-2; CDR3aa: CASSSPHGMRTGELFF
v_gene: TRBV28; j_gene: TRBJ1-4; CDR3aa: CASSSGQLNEKLFF
v_gene: TRBV30; j_gene: TRBJ1-4; CDR3aa: CAWTGTGKDEKLFF
v_gene: TRBV7-9; j_gene: TRBJ1-6; CDR3aa: CASMRVNSPLHF
v_gene: TRBV23-1; j_gene: TRBJ1-1; CDR3aa: CASSQIPTTRREAFF
v_gene: TRBV29-1; j_gene: TRBJ2-1; CDR3aa: CSAGGITYNEQFF
v_gene: TRBV11-2; j_gene: TRBJ1-1; CDR3aa: CASSPQVNTEAFF
v_gene: TRBV5-4; j_gene: TRBJ1-3; CDR3aa: CASSLGGGNTIYF
v_gene: TRBV6-5; j_gene: TRBJ2-7; CDR3aa: CASSLDSWTQYF
v_gene: TRBV5-6; j_gene: TRBJ2-7; CDR3aa: CASSSPGLSYEQYF